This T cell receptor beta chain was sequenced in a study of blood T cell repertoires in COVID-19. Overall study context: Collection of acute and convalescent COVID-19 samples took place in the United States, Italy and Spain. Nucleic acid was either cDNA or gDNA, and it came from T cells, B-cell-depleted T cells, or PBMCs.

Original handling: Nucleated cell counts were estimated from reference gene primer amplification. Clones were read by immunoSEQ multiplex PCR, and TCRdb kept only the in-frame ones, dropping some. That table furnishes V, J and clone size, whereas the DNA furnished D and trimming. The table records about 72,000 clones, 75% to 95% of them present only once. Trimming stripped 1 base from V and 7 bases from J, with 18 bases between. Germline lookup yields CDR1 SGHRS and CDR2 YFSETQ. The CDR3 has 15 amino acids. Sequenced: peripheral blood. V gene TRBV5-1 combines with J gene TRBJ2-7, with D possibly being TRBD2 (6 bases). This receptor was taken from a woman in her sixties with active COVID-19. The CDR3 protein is CASSLRLAPEGEQYF. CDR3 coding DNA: TGCGCCAGCAGCTTGCGTCTAGCGCCCGAGGGGGAGCAGTACTTC.